This record concerns one T cell receptor beta chain sequence. As originally analysed: Cell counts per sample came from amplifying reference gene primers. Data came from immunoSEQ multiplex PCR; TCRdb stores just in-frame clones and leaves some out. For V, J and clone size, that table is used; D and trimming come from the DNA. The data hold under 200,000 clones, with less than 90% observed a single time. These data belong to a study of blood T cell repertoires in COVID-19. In the study overall: Sites in the United States, Italy and Spain provided acute and convalescent COVID-19 samples. T cells, B-cell-depleted T cells, or PBMCs supplied cDNA or gDNA.

The receptor's source is a man aged 70-80 years with active or convalescent COVID-19. Sequencing was carried out using peripheral blood.

CDR3 residues: CASNAEGRRSYEQYF. The CDR3 DNA follows: TGTGCCAGCAACGCCGAGGGGAGGAGGTCCTACGAGCAGTACTTC. The chain employs TRBV6-5 and TRBJ2-7; tentatively, D is TRBD2 (6 bases). This CDR3 has 15 residues. Germline V CDR1 and CDR2: MNHEY, SVGAGI. V was shortened by 7 bases and J by 1 base, with 17 bases between the two germline ends.